The 6 T cell receptor beta chains listed next were all sequenced from one sample in a study of T cell clonality in common variable immunodeficiency. General study findings and limits: In common variable immunodeficiency, TCR beta chains reportedly carried fewer deletions and N-nucleotide insertions.

Assay used: immunoSEQ multiplex PCR; TCRdb lists only in-frame clones, some missing. The sample includes about 20,000 clones, none of them occurring once. The antigens of these receptors remain unknown. The sample comprised peripheral blood mononuclear cells. The receptors were sampled from a human donor with common variable immunodeficiency.

At least ten counts were recorded for this clone. The read falls 3 residues short of the CDR3 end, and the missing part is taken from the germline J gene. Other DNA sequences in this specimen translate into the identical CDR3. The chain joins TRBV2 to TRBJ1-1, with TRBD1 matching over 9 bases. The CDR3 sequence is 14 residues long. The V segment lost 6 bases and the J segment 2 bases; nucleotides outside the gene matches: 4. Germline CDR1 reads SNHLY; CDR2 reads FYNNEI. CDR3 in amino acids: CASRGGQGNTEAFF. Incomplete CDR3 DNA: TGTGCCAGCAGGGGGGGACAGGGAAACACTGAA.

A note on this clone: The read gets to within 3 residues of the CDR3 end, and the germline J gene fills in the rest. This chain links TRBV7-8 with TRBJ2-7; 14 nucleotides align to TRBD2. V trimming: 1 base; J trimming: 3 bases; junction bases outside the gene matches: 2. The CDR3 contains 16 residues. CDR1 is SGHVS and CDR2 is FQNEAQ in the germline V gene. The CDR3 reads CASSLGGLAGVYEQYF. Incomplete CDR3 DNA: TGTGCCAGCAGCTTAGGGGGACTAGCGGGAGTCTACGAG.

In regard to this clone: The CDR3 goes on 3 residues after the read ends, and that part is filled in from the germline J gene. The chain is built from TRBV7-6 and TRBJ1-4; D not resolved. Germline V gene sequence: CDR1 SGHVS, CDR2 FNYEAQ. V lost 4 bases and J lost 8, with 17 bases in between. CDR3 length: 15 residues. The sequenced CDR3 bases are TGTGCCAGCAGCTCGGGTAAAAGGATTGGAGAAAAA. It codes for CASSSGKRIGEK. The whole CDR3 sequence is CASSSGKRIGEKLFF.

Ten or more counts support this clone. The read stops 3 residues short of the end of the CDR3; the missing end is completed from the germline J gene. This sequence joins TRBV6-2 or TRBV6-3 and TRBJ2-7; 8 positions match TRBD1. The CDR3 has 15 residues. V lost 4 bases and J lost 1; bases outside the gene matches: 6. Germline CDR1 MNHEY, CDR2 SVGEGT. The part of the CDR3 DNA that was read is TGTGCCAGCAGTTCCACCGGGACAGGATCCTACGAG. This codes for CASSSTGTGSYE. The whole CDR3 is CASSSTGTGSYEQYF.

This clone was counted many times. The read gets to within 3 residues of the CDR3 end, and the germline J gene fills in the rest. The rearrangement uses TRBV2 and TRBJ2-5; TRBD2 agrees at 8 bases. CDR1 is SNHLY, CDR2 FYNNEI, per germline. The CDR3 sequence is 15 residues long. J gave up 5 bases and V 7 bases, and 12 bases lay outside the gene matches. The part of the CDR3 DNA that was read is TGTGCCAGCAAACCGGGGGGGCTTTCTAGGGAGACC. Residues: CASKPGGLSRET. The entire CDR3 protein reads CASKPGGLSRETQYF.

A note on this clone: The read falls 3 residues short of the CDR3 end, and the missing part is taken from the germline J gene. V and J are TRBV6-2 or TRBV6-3 and TRBJ2-1, with 7 bases identical to TRBD1. With V trimmed by 6 bases and J by 3 bases, 2 bases remained unmatched. This CDR3 is built from 13 residues. Germline CDR1 MNHEY, CDR2 SVGEGT. The sequenced CDR3 bases are TGTGCCAGCAGGAGGGACAGCTACAATGAG. Amino acid sequence: CASRRDSYNE. The complete CDR3 sequence is CASRRDSYNEQFF.